The 21 T cell receptor beta chains presented below share a single source sample, sequenced in a study of blood T cell repertoires in COVID-19. Only in-frame clones appear in the TCRdb table, and some are missing; sequencing was by immunoSEQ multiplex PCR. The sample carries 210,000 or so clones, about 87% recorded once. Material: PBMCs or T cells enriched from blood (not recorded which). The source of these receptors is a woman in her 30s who had been exposed to COVID-19.

This clone came up a few times. The V and J genes are TRBV7-9 and TRBJ2-1; 9 nucleotides agree with TRBD2. The CDR3 contains 14 residues. Germline V gene sequence: CDR1 SEHNR, CDR2 FQNEAQ (reference sequence). The J segment lost 6 bases and the V segment lost 1 base, leaving 1 base of the junction unmatched. The CDR3 DNA reads as TGTGCCAGCAGCTTAGTTAGCGGGGGCAATGAGCAGTTCTTC. Amino acids: CASSLVSGGNEQFF.

This clone has only a few counts. V usage is TRBV25-1 and J usage is TRBJ2-7; tentative D call: TRBD1 (5 bases). This CDR3 contains 13 residues. Germline CDR1 and CDR2: MGHDK and SYGVNS. Between the trimmed V and J ends, which lost 5 bases and 3 bases, there was a span of 11 bases. The CDR3 region is CASSLRQGYEQYF. As DNA, the CDR3 is TGTGCCAGCAGTCTCCGGCAGGGCTACGAGCAGTACTTC.

The chain employs TRBV5-1 and TRBJ1-1; D perhaps matches TRBD1 (6 bases). CDR1 and CDR2 from the germline V gene are SGHRS and YFSETQ. Trimming removed 4 bases at V and 7 bases at J, with 17 bases between. CDR3 length: 14 residues. This chain's CDR3 is CASSRTRDTYEAFF. The CDR3, as DNA: TGCGCCAGCAGCAGGACCCGGGACACCTATGAAGCTTTCTTT.

This clone was observed many times. This chain uses TRBV7-9 with TRBJ1-4; 9 nucleotides agree with TRBD1. The CDR3 contains 17 residues. Looked up from germline, CDR1 is SEHNR and CDR2 is FQNEAQ (reference sequence). The J segment lost 4 bases and the V segment lost 3 bases, leaving 9 bases of the junction unmatched. The CDR3 reads CASSFAGTGTHNEKLFF. In DNA form, the CDR3 reads TGTGCCAGCAGCTTTGCCGGGACAGGGACTCATAATGAAAAACTGTTTTTT.

The rearrangement uses TRBV5-5 and TRBJ1-1, with D uncertain. V lost 3 bases to trimming and J lost 8 bases, with 14 bases between them. CDR1 is SGHKS and CDR2 is YYEKEE in the germline V gene (reference sequence). This CDR3 has 13 residues. The CDR3 protein is CASSSAGFGEAFF. The CDR3 nucleotides are TGTGCCAGCAGCTCCGCGGGCTTCGGCGAAGCTTTCTTT.

V usage is TRBV6-5 and J usage is TRBJ1-2, with a tentative D call TRBD1 (6 bases). CDR1 is MNHEY and CDR2 is SVGAGI in the germline V gene. V was pared by 6 bases and J by 3 bases, with 14 bases between. This CDR3 contains 14 residues. The CDR3, as DNA: TGTGCCAGCAGATTAGGACAGACCTACTATGGCTACACCTTC. It encodes CASRLGQTYYGYTF.

The chain has TRBV4-1 and TRBJ1-1; TRBD1 is a possible D gene (5 bases). Germline V gene lookup returns CDR1 MGHRA and CDR2 YSYEKL. The V end was cut by 3 bases, the J end by 5 bases, with 13 bases between. The CDR3 totals 14 residues. The CDR3 coding sequence is TGCGCCAGCAGCCAGCCCCAGGGAAATACTGAAGCTTTCTTT. The encoded protein is CASSQPQGNTEAFF.

The count of this clone is one. This sequence joins TRBV29-1 and TRBJ1-4, with D tentatively TRBD1 (6 bases). The CDR3 length is 14 residues. V shed 6 bases and J shed 2 bases, with 13 bases lying between them. The germline CDR1 and CDR2 sequences are SQVTM and ANQGSEA. The CDR3 spells CSVVDRTTNEKLFF. CDR3 nucleotide sequence: TGCAGCGTGGTCGACAGGACTACTAATGAAAAACTGTTTTTT.

The rearrangement links TRBV19 to TRBJ1-1, with a weak D call TRBD1 (5 bases). The CDR3 spans 15 residues. CDR1 and CDR2 from the germline V gene are LNHDA and SQIVND (reference sequence). The ends were cut back, 1 base at V and 4 bases at J, with 13 bases in the middle. CDR3 sequence reads: CASSIAYGGGTEAFF. CDR3 nucleotide sequence: TGTGCCAGTAGTATAGCATACGGGGGAGGCACTGAAGCTTTCTTT.

The chain has TRBV18 and TRBJ2-6, with TRBD2 as a possible D gene (5 bases). V dropped 2 bases and J dropped 2 bases, with 7 bases sitting between them. The CDR3 spans 15 residues. The germline CDR1 and CDR2 sequences are KGHSH and LQKENI. This chain's CDR3 is CASSPKGAGANVLTF. As DNA, the CDR3 is TGTGCCAGCTCACCAAAGGGAGCTGGGGCCAACGTCCTGACTTTC.

V is TRBV6-5 and J is TRBJ1-1, with 9 positions matching TRBD1. The CDR3 contains 14 residues. After removal of 7 bases from V and 5 bases from J, the junction contained 8 bases not matched to a gene. Germline V CDR1 and CDR2: MNHEY, SVGAGI. CDR3 sequence reads: CASTPKGTGTEAFF. The CDR3 region has the DNA TGTGCCAGCACCCCAAAGGGGACAGGGACTGAAGCTTTCTTT.

The chain is built from TRBV5-1 and TRBJ2-3; 7 bases line up with TRBD2. Germline CDR1 reads SGHRS; CDR2 reads YFSETQ. This CDR3 spans 15 amino acids. V shed 5 bases and J 0 bases; nucleotides not matched to a gene: 6. CDR3 amino acids: CASSLTSSSTDTQYF. The CDR3 DNA is TGCGCCAGCAGTTTGACTAGCTCAAGCACAGATACGCAGTATTTT.

V usage is TRBV10-3 and J usage is TRBJ2-3; 14 positions match TRBD2. This CDR3 contains 17 residues. The V segment lost 0 bases and the J segment 3 bases; nucleotides outside the gene matches: 2. Germline CDR1 ENHRY, CDR2 SYGVKD. The CDR3 region is CAISESRTSGRTDTQYF. CDR3 nucleotide sequence: TGTGCCATCAGTGAGTCCCGGACTAGCGGGAGGACAGATACGCAGTATTTT.

This sequence joins TRBV13 and TRBJ2-7; TRBD2 aligns across 8 bases. Germline V lookup: CDR1 PRHDT, CDR2 FYEKMQ (reference sequence). The CDR3 is made up of 16 amino acids. The V segment lost 4 bases and the J segment 3 bases; nucleotides outside the gene matches: 11. Here the CDR3 reads CASSSLGGSGNYEQYF. CDR3 bases: TGTGCCAGCAGCTCCTTGGGAGGTAGCGGGAACTACGAGCAGTACTTC.

The chain combines TRBV7-9 with TRBJ2-1, with D perhaps TRBD1 (6 bases). V lost 4 bases to trimming and J lost 6 bases, with 13 bases between them. Germline CDR1 and CDR2: SEHNR and FQNEAQ (reference sequence). The CDR3 totals 14 residues. The CDR3 here is CASSSYRVGNEQFF. The CDR3 nucleotides read TGTGCCAGCAGCTCCTACAGGGTTGGCAATGAGCAGTTCTTC. Looking up the rest from reference TRBV7-9 and TRBJ2-1 gives the full variable domain: DTGVSQNPRHKITKRGQNVTFRCDPISEHNRLYWYRQTLGQGPEFLTYFQNEAQLEKSRLLSDRFSAERPKGSFSTLEIQRTEQGDSAMYLCASSSYRVGNEQFFGPGTRLTVL.

The CDR3, as DNA: TGTGCCAGTAGTATCTACTCTGGGGCCAACGTCCTGACTTTC. This translates into CASSIYSGANVLTF. The genes are TRBV19 and TRBJ2-6; D call uncertain. Trimming removed 3 bases from V and 0 bases from J, with 3 bases in between. CDR1 is LNHDA, CDR2 SQIVND, per germline (reference sequence). The CDR3 runs to 14 residues.

V is TRBV7-2 and J is TRBJ2-7, with TRBD2 identical over 12 bases. With V trimmed by 6 bases and J by 5 bases, 8 bases remained unmatched. Germline values: CDR1 SGHTA, CDR2 FQGNSA. The CDR3 runs to 15 residues. The CDR3 spells CASSLTSGSIHEQYF. The CDR3 nucleotides are TGTGCCAGCAGTCTGACTAGCGGGAGTATCCACGAGCAGTACTTC.

The chain links TRBV2 to TRBJ1-5; possible D gene TRBD1, 5 bases. Trimming removed 5 bases at V and 4 bases at J, with 15 bases between. The CDR3 covers 15 residues. Germline loops: CDR1 SNHLY, CDR2 FYNNEI. CDR3 coding DNA: TGTGCCAGCAGTTTTTCACAGGCACTAAATCAGCCCCAGCATTTT. It translates to CASSFSQALNQPQHF.

The chain employs TRBV29-1 and TRBJ2-7, with D unclear. This CDR3 is built from 12 residues. Germline CDR1 SQVTM, CDR2 ANQGSEA. V was cut by 5 bases and J by 2 bases, with 10 bases left in between. CDR3 sequence: CSVLTDPYEQYF. Here the CDR3 DNA reads TGCAGCGTTCTAACAGATCCCTACGAGCAGTACTTC.

This clone has just a few counts. The chain joins TRBV5-1 to TRBJ1-1, with D perhaps TRBD1 (5 bases). Germline V lookup: CDR1 SGHRS, CDR2 YFSETQ. The CDR3 spans 13 residues. Trimming cost V 0 bases and J 8 bases, with 11 bases left between them. The CDR3 DNA reads as TGCGCCAGCAGCTTGGCGTCGACAGCCGAAGCTTTCTTT. Amino acids: CASSLASTAEAFF.

The gene calls are TRBV2 and TRBJ1-4; TRBD1 matches 10 bases. With 6 bases clipped from V and 7 bases from J, the junction kept 14 bases outside the gene matches. The CDR3 contains 17 residues. Germline V gene data show CDR1 as SNHLY and CDR2 as FYNNEI. CDR3 region: CASSVKRGQGFVEKLFF. In DNA form, the CDR3 reads TGTGCCAGCAGCGTTAAGAGGGGACAGGGGTTCGTTGAAAAACTGTTTTTT.